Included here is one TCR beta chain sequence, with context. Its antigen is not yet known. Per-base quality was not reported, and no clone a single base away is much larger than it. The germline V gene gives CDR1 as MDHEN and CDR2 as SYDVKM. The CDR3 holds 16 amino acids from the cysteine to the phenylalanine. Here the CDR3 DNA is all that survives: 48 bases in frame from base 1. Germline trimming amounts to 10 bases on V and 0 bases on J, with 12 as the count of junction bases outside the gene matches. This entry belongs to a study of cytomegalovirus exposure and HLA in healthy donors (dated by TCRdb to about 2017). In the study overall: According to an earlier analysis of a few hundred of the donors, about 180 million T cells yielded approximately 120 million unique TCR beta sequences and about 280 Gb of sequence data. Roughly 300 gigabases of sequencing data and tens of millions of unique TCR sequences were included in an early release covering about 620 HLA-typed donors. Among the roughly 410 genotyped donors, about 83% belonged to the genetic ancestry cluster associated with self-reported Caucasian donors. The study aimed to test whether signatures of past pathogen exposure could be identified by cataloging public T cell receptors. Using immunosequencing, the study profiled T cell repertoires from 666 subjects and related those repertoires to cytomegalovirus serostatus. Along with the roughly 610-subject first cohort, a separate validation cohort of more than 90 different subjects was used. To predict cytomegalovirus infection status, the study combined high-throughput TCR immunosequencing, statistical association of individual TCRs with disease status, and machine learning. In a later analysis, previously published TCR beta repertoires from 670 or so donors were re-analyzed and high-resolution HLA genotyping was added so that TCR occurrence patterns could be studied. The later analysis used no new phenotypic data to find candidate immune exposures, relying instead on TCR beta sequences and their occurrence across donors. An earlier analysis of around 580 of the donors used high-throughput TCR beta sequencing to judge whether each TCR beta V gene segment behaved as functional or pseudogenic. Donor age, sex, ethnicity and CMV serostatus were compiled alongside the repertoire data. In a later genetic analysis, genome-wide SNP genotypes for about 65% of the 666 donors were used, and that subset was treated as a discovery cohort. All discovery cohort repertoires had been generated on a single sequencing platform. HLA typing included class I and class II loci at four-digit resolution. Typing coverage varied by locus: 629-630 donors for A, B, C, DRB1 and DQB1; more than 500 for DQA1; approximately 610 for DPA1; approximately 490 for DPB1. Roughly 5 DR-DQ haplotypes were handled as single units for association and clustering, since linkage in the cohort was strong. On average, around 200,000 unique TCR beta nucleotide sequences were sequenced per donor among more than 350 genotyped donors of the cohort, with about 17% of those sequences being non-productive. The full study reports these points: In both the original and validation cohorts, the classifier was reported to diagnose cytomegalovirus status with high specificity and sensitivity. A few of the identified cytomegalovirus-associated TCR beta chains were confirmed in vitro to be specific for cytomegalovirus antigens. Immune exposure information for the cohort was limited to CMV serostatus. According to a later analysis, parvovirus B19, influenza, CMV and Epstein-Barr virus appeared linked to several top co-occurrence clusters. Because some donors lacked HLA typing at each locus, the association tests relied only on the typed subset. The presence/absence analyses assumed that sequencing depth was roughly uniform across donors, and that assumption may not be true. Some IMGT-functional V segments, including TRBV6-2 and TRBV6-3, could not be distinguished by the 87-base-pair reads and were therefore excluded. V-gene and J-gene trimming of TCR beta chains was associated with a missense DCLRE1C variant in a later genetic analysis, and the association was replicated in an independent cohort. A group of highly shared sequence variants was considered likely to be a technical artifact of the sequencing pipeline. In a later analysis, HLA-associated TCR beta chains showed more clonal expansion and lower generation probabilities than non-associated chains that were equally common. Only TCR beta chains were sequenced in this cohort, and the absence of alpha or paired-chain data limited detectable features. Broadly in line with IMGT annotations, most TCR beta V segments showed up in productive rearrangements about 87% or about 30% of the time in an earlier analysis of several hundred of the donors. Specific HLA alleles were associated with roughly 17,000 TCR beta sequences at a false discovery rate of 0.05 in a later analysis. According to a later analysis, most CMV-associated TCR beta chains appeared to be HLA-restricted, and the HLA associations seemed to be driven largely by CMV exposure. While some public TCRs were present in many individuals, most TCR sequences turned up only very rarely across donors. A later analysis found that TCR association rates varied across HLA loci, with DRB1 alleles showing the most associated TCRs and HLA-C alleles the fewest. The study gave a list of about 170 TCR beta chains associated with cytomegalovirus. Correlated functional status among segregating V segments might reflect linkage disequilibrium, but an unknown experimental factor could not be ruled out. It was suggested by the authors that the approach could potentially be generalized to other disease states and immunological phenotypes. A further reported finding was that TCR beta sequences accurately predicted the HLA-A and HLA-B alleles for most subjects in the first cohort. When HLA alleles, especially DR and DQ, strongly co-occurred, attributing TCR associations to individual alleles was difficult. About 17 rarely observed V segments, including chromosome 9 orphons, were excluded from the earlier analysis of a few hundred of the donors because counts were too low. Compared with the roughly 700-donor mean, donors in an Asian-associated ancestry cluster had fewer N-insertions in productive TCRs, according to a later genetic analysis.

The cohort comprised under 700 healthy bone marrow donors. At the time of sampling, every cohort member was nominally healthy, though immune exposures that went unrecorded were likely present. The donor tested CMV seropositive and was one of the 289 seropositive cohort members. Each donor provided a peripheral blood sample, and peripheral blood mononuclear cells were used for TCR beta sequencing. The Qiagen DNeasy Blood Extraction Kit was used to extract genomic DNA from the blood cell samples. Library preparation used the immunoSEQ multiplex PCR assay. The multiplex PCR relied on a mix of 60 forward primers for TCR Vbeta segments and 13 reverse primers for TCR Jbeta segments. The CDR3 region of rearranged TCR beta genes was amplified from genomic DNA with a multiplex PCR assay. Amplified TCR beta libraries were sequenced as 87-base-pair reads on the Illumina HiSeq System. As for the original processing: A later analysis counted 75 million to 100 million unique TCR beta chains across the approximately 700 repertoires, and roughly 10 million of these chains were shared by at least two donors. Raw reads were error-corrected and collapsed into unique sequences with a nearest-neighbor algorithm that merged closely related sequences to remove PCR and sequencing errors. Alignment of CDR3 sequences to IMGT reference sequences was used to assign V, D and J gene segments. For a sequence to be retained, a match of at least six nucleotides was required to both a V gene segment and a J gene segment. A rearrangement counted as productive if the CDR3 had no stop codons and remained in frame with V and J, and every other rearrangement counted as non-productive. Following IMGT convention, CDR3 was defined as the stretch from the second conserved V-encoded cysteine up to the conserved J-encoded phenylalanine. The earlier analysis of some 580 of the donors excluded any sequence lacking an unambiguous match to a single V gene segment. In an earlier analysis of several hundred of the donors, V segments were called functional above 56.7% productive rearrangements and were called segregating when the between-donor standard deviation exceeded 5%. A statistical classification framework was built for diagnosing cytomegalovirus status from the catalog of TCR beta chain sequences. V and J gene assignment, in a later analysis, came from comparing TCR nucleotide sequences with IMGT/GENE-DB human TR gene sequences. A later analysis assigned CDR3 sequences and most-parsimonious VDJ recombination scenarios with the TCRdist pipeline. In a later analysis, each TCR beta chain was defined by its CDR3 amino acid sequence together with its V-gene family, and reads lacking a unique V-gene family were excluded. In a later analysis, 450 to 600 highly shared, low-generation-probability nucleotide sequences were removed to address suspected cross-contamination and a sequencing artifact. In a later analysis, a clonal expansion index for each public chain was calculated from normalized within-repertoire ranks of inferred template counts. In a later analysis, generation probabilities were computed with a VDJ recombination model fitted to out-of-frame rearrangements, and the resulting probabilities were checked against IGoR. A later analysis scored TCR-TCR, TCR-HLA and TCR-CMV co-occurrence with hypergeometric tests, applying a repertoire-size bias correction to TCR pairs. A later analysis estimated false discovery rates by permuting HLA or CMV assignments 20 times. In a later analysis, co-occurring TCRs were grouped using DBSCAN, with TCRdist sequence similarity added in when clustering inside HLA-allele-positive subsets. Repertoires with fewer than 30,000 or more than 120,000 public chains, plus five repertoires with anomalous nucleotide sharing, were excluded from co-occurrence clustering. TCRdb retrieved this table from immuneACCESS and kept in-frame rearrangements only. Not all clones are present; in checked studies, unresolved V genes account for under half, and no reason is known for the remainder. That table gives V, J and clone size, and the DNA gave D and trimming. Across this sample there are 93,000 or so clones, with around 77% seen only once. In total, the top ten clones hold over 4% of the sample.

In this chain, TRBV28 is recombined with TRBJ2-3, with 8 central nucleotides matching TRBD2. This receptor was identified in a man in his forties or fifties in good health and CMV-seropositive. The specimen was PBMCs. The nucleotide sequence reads TGTGCCATCATAAGGAGGGCGGGAGGTAGCACAGATACGCAGTATTTT. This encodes CAIIRRAGGSTDTQYF.